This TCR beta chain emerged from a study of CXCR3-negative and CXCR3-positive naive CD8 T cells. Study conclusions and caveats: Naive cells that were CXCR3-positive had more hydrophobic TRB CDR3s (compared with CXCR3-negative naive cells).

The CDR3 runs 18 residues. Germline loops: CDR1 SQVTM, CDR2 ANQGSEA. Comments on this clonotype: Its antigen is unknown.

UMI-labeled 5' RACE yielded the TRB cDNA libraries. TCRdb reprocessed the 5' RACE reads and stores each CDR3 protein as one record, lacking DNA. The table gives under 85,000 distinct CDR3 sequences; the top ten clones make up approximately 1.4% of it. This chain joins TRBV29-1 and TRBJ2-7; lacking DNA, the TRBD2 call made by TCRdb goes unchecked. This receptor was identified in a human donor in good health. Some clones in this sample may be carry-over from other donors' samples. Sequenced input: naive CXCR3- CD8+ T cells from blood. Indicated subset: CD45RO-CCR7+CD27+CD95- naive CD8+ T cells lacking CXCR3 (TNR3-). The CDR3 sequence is CSVSRGLAGGYLSYEQYF.